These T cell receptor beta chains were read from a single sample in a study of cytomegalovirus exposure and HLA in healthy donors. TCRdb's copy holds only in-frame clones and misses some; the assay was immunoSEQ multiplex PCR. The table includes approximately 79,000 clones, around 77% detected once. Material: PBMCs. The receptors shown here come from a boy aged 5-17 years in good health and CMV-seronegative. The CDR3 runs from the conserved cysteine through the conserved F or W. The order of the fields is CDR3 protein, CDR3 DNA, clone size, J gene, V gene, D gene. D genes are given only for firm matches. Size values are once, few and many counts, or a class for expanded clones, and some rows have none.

CASSEERDGTDTQYF,TGTGCCAGCAGCGAAGAGCGGGACGGCACAGATACGCAGTATTTT,-,TRBJ2-3,TRBV5-4,TRBD2
CASRKTGQGGYTF,TGTGCCAGCAGGAAGACAGGACAAGGCGGCTACACCTTC,-,TRBJ1-2,TRBV5-6,-
CASSQDGTGGAGANVLTF,TGCGCCAGCAGCCAAGATGGCACAGGGGGCGCTGGGGCCAACGTCCTGACTTTC,-,TRBJ2-6,TRBV4-3,TRBD1
CASSSLRTGTYEQYF,TGTGCCAGTAGTTCACTTCGGACAGGGACCTACGAGCAGTACTTC,-,TRBJ2-7,TRBV19,TRBD1
CASSIGTSGSDEQYF,TGTGCCAGTAGTATAGGGACTAGCGGGAGTGACGAGCAGTACTTC,-,TRBJ2-7,TRBV19,TRBD2
CASSKYRGGNQPQHF,TGTGCCAGCAGCAAATACAGGGGTGGCAATCAGCCCCAGCATTTT,-,TRBJ1-5,TRBV21-1,-
CASTIGQVDQPQHF,TGTGCCAGCACCATTGGACAGGTAGATCAGCCCCAGCATTTT,-,TRBJ1-5,TRBV6-1,TRBD1
CASSQDQGYDEQFF,TGCGCCAGCAGCCAAGATCAGGGGTACGATGAGCAGTTCTTC,-,TRBJ2-1,TRBV4-3,-
CASSQTNRGVQDTQYF,TGCGCCAGCAGCCAGACCAATCGGGGGGTCCAGGATACGCAGTATTTT,-,TRBJ2-3,TRBV4-3,TRBD2
CASSSSGTGSEQYF,TGTGCCAGCAGCTCTTCCGGGACAGGGAGCGAGCAGTACTTC,-,TRBJ2-7,TRBV13,TRBD1
CASSLEPTNTQYF,TGCGCCAGCAGCTTGGAGCCCACGAATACGCAGTATTTT,-,TRBJ2-3,TRBV5-1,-
CASLRTSGSSYNEQFF,TGCGCCAGTTTGAGGACTAGCGGGAGCTCCTACAATGAGCAGTTCTTC,-,TRBJ2-1,TRBV5-1,TRBD2
CASSSGLAGTRGGNEQFF,TGTGCCAGCAGCTCAGGACTAGCGGGTACAAGAGGAGGAAATGAGCAGTTCTTC,-,TRBJ2-1,TRBV11-3,TRBD2
CASGGSSGRAFTGELFF,TGTGCCAGCGGAGGCAGCAGCGGGAGGGCCTTCACCGGGGAGCTGTTTTTT,-,TRBJ2-2,TRBV5-4,TRBD2
CASSGGEGVAYEQYF,TGTGCCAGCAGTGGGGGGGAAGGGGTCGCCTACGAGCAGTACTTC,-,TRBJ2-7,TRBV28,TRBD2
CASSVSPGAGRRYTF,TGTGCCAGCAGCGTATCTCCCGGGGCAGGGAGGCGCTACACCTTC,few,TRBJ1-2,TRBV9,-
CASSLGVRGGREKLFF,TGCGCCAGCAGCTTGGGCGTTCGGGGGGGTCGTGAAAAACTGTTTTTT,-,TRBJ1-4,TRBV5-1,-
CAISPGLSRQPQHF,TGTGCCATCAGCCCCGGACTCTCTCGGCAGCCCCAGCATTTT,-,TRBJ1-5,TRBV10-3,-
CASSRDRGPGNTIYF,TGTGCCAGCAGTCGGGACAGGGGGCCTGGAAACACCATATATTTT,-,TRBJ1-3,TRBV2,TRBD1
CASSYKDRGGYEQYF,TGTGCCAGCAGTTACAAGGACAGGGGTGGCTACGAGCAGTACTTC,-,TRBJ2-7,TRBV6-5,TRBD1
CASSFGTGSPGSYEQYF,TGTGCCAGCAGCTTCGGGACAGGGAGCCCAGGGTCCTACGAGCAGTACTTC,-,TRBJ2-7,TRBV5-4,TRBD1
CASTTGSDEKLFF,TGTGCCTCCACGACAGGGTCAGATGAAAAACTGTTTTTT,-,TRBJ1-4,TRBV30,TRBD1
CASSFSGGANEQFF,TGTGCCAGCAGTTTTAGCGGGGGGGCCAATGAGCAGTTCTTC,-,TRBJ2-1,TRBV28,TRBD2
CASTYSGSLGEQFF,TGTGCCAGTACTTATAGCGGGAGTTTAGGTGAGCAGTTCTTC,few,TRBJ2-1,TRBV7-9,TRBD2
CASRTGTGGLYEQYF,TGTGCCAGCAGGACCGGGACGGGAGGACTCTACGAGCAGTACTTC,-,TRBJ2-7,TRBV6-5,TRBD2
CASSLSLAGGMPYEQYF,TGTGCCAGCAGCTTGAGCCTAGCGGGAGGAATGCCCTACGAGCAGTACTTC,-,TRBJ2-7,TRBV11-2,TRBD2
CASSFRQGLEAFF,TGTGCCAGCAGCTTTAGACAGGGGCTTGAAGCTTTCTTT,-,TRBJ1-1,TRBV7-8,TRBD1
CATRTGDTEAFF,TGTGCCACCAGGACAGGCGATACTGAAGCTTTCTTT,-,TRBJ1-1,TRBV15,-
CASSLMEAGVKQYF,TGCGCCAGCAGCTTGATGGAGGCGGGGGTCAAGCAGTACTTC,-,TRBJ2-7,TRBV5-1,TRBD2
CASSQEAGPGELFF,TGTGCCAGCAGCCAAGAAGCGGGGCCCGGGGAGCTGTTTTTT,-,TRBJ2-2,TRBV4-2,TRBD2
CASSEGTSGSNEQFF,TGTGCCAGCAGTGAAGGGACTAGCGGGAGCAATGAGCAGTTCTTC,few,TRBJ2-1,TRBV6-4,TRBD2
CSVVGGGGTEAFF,TGCAGCGTTGTCGGGGGAGGAGGGACTGAAGCTTTCTTT,few,TRBJ1-1,TRBV29-1,-
CASTQGTEAFF,TGTGCCAGCACCCAGGGCACTGAAGCTTTCTTT,-,TRBJ1-1,TRBV27,-
CAWARSYEQYF,TGTGCCTGGGCTCGATCCTACGAGCAGTACTTC,once,TRBJ2-7,TRBV30,-
CASSFRTGSDTQYF,TGTGCCAGCAGCTTTAGGACAGGGTCAGATACGCAGTATTTT,-,TRBJ2-3,TRBV7-2,TRBD1
CASSETGLAGMTDTQYF,TGTGCCAGCAGTGAGACCGGACTAGCGGGAATGACAGATACGCAGTATTTT,few,TRBJ2-3,TRBV25-1,TRBD2
CASSPDRGDYGYTF,TGTGCCAGCAGCCCCGACAGGGGGGACTATGGCTACACCTTC,few,TRBJ1-2,TRBV7-2,TRBD1
CASSQDSRGLNTEAFF,TGCGCCAGCAGCCAAGATTCCCGGGGATTGAACACTGAAGCTTTCTTT,once,TRBJ1-1,TRBV4-3,-
CASREGSESPLHF,TGCGCCAGCAGGGAGGGGAGTGAATCACCCCTCCACTTT,-,TRBJ1-6,TRBV5-1,-
CASSQGPTSGIPYNEQFF,TGTGCCAGCAGCCAAGGACCGACTAGCGGGATTCCCTACAATGAGCAGTTCTTC,-,TRBJ2-1,TRBV4-2,TRBD2
CASSTRAGDNYGYTF,TGTGCCAGCAGTACCAGGGCAGGCGATAACTATGGCTACACCTTC,-,TRBJ1-2,TRBV25-1,-
CASSPGGAYTEAFF,TGTGCCAGCAGTCCAGGGGGCGCCTACACTGAAGCTTTCTTT,-,TRBJ1-1,TRBV28,TRBD1
CASSSWDSTQYF,TGTGCCAGCAGCTCCTGGGACAGTACGCAGTATTTT,-,TRBJ2-3,TRBV7-3,TRBD1
CASSVGTWAGNEQFF,TGTGCCAGCAGCGTAGGGACCTGGGCGGGAAATGAGCAGTTCTTC,-,TRBJ2-1,TRBV9,-
CASNPDSNQPQHF,TGTGCCAGCAACCCGGACAGTAATCAGCCCCAGCATTTT,-,TRBJ1-5,TRBV6-1,-